The 19 T cell receptor beta chains below were found in one sample sequenced in a study of cytomegalovirus exposure and HLA in healthy donors. Both 60 Vbeta primers and 13 Jbeta primers went into the PCR. Produced via immunoSEQ multiplex PCR; TCRdb's table is partial and in-frame only. This sample has about 200,000 clones, with roughly four fifths found just once. The specimen sequenced was PBMCs. Receptors were obtained from a woman aged 40-49 years in good health and CMV-seronegative.

The V call is TRBV4-1, the J call TRBJ2-7, with 10 bases matching TRBD1. The CDR3 spans 15 residues. Trimming at V came to 4 bases and at J to 7 bases, leaving 10 bases not matched to a gene. Germline CDR1 reads MGHRA; CDR2 reads YSYEKL. CDR3 sequence (DNA): TGCGCCAGCAGCCGAGTCGAGACAGGGGGCCGGGAGCAGTACTTC. It encodes CASSRVETGGREQYF.

The chain uses TRBV21-1 and TRBJ2-1; TRBD2, the table's D call, lacks a check against the DNA. TRBV21-1 is an annotated pseudogene. The CDR3 has 16 amino acids. The CDR3: CASSNNSGTAYNEQFF. The CDR3, as DNA: TGTGCCAGCAGCAATAATAGCGGGACCGCCTACAATGAGCAGTTCTTC.

The gene calls are TRBV2 and TRBJ2-1; the match to TRBD2 covers 11 bases. Germline V gene sequence: CDR1 SNHLY, CDR2 FYNNEI. CDR3 length equals 15 residues. With V trimmed by 6 bases and J by 3 bases, 4 bases remained unmatched. The CDR3, as DNA: TGTGCCAGCAGCTCGGGACTAGCGGTCTACAATGAGCAGTTCTTC. As protein: CASSSGLAVYNEQFF.

In its sample, this clone was seen once. The CDR3 bases are TGTGCCAGCAGCTTAGTGGGGGGGGGCTATGGCTACACCTTC. It codes for CASSLVGGGYGYTF. The chain couples TRBV11-2 to TRBJ1-2; D may be TRBD1 (5 bases). The V and J ends lost 1 base and 4 bases respectively, with 10 bases between them. Germline V gene data show CDR1 as SGHAT and CDR2 as FQNNGV. The CDR3 is made up of 14 amino acids.

This rearrangement joins TRBV14 to TRBJ2-7; D gene unclear. The V and J ends lost 2 bases and 3 bases respectively, with 11 bases between them. Germline V gives CDR1 SGHDN, CDR2 FVKESK. The CDR3 contains 14 residues. The CDR3 region is CASSQYNSHYEQYF. CDR3 DNA: TGTGCCAGCAGCCAATATAACAGTCACTACGAGCAGTACTTC.

The chain couples TRBV4-1 to TRBJ2-2; 10 bases map to TRBD2. Trimming removed 4 bases from V and 2 bases from J; junction bases left unmatched: 7. The CDR3 is 17 amino acids. The germline V gene encodes CDR1 MGHRA and CDR2 YSYEKL. The CDR3 spells CASSPAGGARNTGELFF. The CDR3, as DNA: TGCGCCAGCAGCCCAGCGGGAGGGGCCCGAAACACCGGGGAGCTGTTTTTT.

V usage is TRBV2 and J usage is TRBJ2-5, with a possible D match to TRBD2 (6 bases). CDR3 length: 13 amino acids. V was cut by 4 bases and J by 5 bases, with 11 bases left in between. Germline CDR1 is SNHLY and CDR2 is FYNNEI. CDR3 in amino acids: CASSGWGVETQYF. Here the CDR3 DNA reads TGTGCCAGCAGTGGGTGGGGGGTTGAGACCCAGTACTTC.

The rearrangement joins TRBV5-6 to TRBJ2-1; 7 bases line up with TRBD1. The CDR3 loop spans 15 amino acids. Germline V gene lookup returns CDR1 SGHDT and CDR2 YYEEEE. The V and J ends lost 0 bases and 5 bases, in that order; junction bases with no gene match: 5. The CDR3 is CASSLVQTGNNEQFF. The DNA of the CDR3 is TGTGCCAGCAGCTTGGTCCAGACAGGGAACAATGAGCAGTTCTTC. Looking up the rest from reference TRBV5-6 and TRBJ2-1 gives the full variable domain: DAGVTQSPTHLIKTRGQQVTLRCSPKSGHDTVSWYQQALGQGPQFIFQYYEEEERQRGNFPDRFSGHQFPNYSSELNVNALLLGDSALYLCASSLVQTGNNEQFFGPGTRLTVL.

V usage is TRBV28 and J usage is TRBJ2-1, with 7 bases that match TRBD1. V lost 8 bases, J lost 4 bases, and 8 bases stayed unmatched. The CDR3 contains 14 residues. Germline V CDR1 and CDR2: MDHEN, SYDVKM. The chain's CDR3 is CASGDRDRYNEQFF. DNA of the CDR3: TGTGCCAGCGGAGACCGGGACAGATACAATGAGCAGTTCTTC.

The J gene is TRBJ2-2, the V gene TRBV5-1; D gene ambiguous. CDR3 size: 14 residues. Deletions cut 0 bases from V and 5 bases from J, with 8 bases between. Germline V gene sequence: CDR1 SGHRS, CDR2 YFSETQ. CDR3 region: CASSLGGQTGELFF. CDR3 bases: TGCGCCAGCAGCTTGGGAGGCCAGACCGGGGAGCTGTTTTTT.

This clone was counted a few times. The DNA for the CDR3 is TGTGCCAGCAGTCCCGGGACAGATTACGAGCAGTACTTC. Its protein product is CASSPGTDYEQYF. This chain joins TRBV11-1 and TRBJ2-7; 7 positions match TRBD1. The V segment lost 6 bases and the J segment 4 bases; nucleotides outside the gene matches: 6. CDR1 SGHAT and CDR2 FQDESV come from the germline V gene (reference sequence). The CDR3 has 13 amino acids.

This clone was seen only once. This chain joins TRBV5-6 and TRBJ1-1; D is uncertain. The CDR3 consists of 11 residues. Germline assignment: CDR1 SGHDT and CDR2 YYEEEE. V was pared by 9 bases and J by 6 bases, with 12 bases between. DNA of the CDR3: TGTGCCAAGATGGCGGGTCCTGAAGCTTTCTTT. It is translated as CAKMAGPEAFF.

V gene TRBV11-3 combines with J gene TRBJ1-1; 8 bases line up with TRBD1. Per the germline V gene, CDR1 is SGHNT and CDR2 is YENEEA. Losses at the gene ends were 5 bases for V and 1 base for J; bases not matched to a gene: 3. There are 14 residues in the CDR3. The CDR3 spells CASSPGTGNTEAFF. In nucleotides, the CDR3 is TGTGCCAGCAGCCCAGGGACAGGGAACACTGAAGCTTTCTTT. Together with reference TRBV11-3 and TRBJ1-1, the CDR3 gives the full variable domain: EAGVVQSPRYKIIEKKQPVAFWCNPISGHNTLYWYLQNLGQGPELLIRYENEEAVDDSQLPKDRFSAERLKGVDSTLKIQPAELGDSAVYLCASSPGTGNTEAFFGQGTRLTVV.

The chain links TRBV18 to TRBJ1-2; possibly TRBD1 for D (6 bases). Trimming took off 3 bases at V and 0 bases at J, with 17 bases between the two ends. This CDR3 has 17 residues. Per the germline V gene, CDR1 is KGHSH and CDR2 is LQKENI. CDR3 amino acids: CASSPLKSGHTNYGYTF. The CDR3 coding sequence is TGTGCCAGCTCACCCCTGAAATCGGGACACACTAACTATGGCTACACCTTC.

This chain uses TRBV5-1 with TRBJ1-1; D may be TRBD1 (6 bases). CDR3 length equals 14 residues. The germline V gene encodes CDR1 SGHRS and CDR2 YFSETQ. V shed 4 bases and J shed 1 base, with 11 bases lying between them. The CDR3 nucleotides are TGCGCCAGCAGCAGGCTACAGGGGAACACTGAAGCTTTCTTT. Residues: CASSRLQGNTEAFF. Supplemented by reference TRBV5-1 and TRBJ1-1, the full variable domain reads KAGVTQTPRYLIKTRGQQVTLSCSPISGHRSVSWYQQTPGQGLQFLFEYFSETQRNKGNFPGRFSGRQFSNSRSEMNVSTLELGDSALYLCASSRLQGNTEAFFGQGTRLTVV.

The chain uses TRBV9 and TRBJ2-3; maybe TRBD2 (5 bases). V lost 3 bases and J lost 4, with 18 bases in between. The CDR3 runs to 16 residues. CDR1 is SGDLS, CDR2 YYNGEE, per germline. The CDR3 coding sequence is TGTGCCAGCAGCGATAGAGGACTCAAAGCCCCAGATACGCAGTATTTT. It is translated as CASSDRGLKAPDTQYF.

The chain recombines TRBV5-1 with TRBJ2-7, with 12 bases that match TRBD2. CDR1 and CDR2 from the germline V gene are SGHRS and YFSETQ. CDR3 size: 15 residues. The V segment lost 6 bases and the J segment 6 bases; nucleotides outside the gene matches: 10. As DNA, the CDR3 is TGCGCCAGCACCCTGACTAGCGGGAGAGGGGGCGAGCAGTACTTC. This translates into CASTLTSGRGGEQYF.

Points on this clone: Other DNA sequences in this sample translate to the same CDR3. The V call is TRBV11-3, the J call TRBJ1-1; 9 bases align to TRBD1. V lost 4 bases, J lost 5 bases, and 11 bases stayed unmatched. The CDR3 loop spans 16 amino acids. Germline V CDR1 and CDR2: SGHNT, YENEEA. CDR3: CASSSSRGGQGTEAFF. The CDR3 DNA reads TGTGCCAGCAGCTCATCCCGAGGGGGACAGGGAACTGAAGCTTTCTTT.

This clone appeared a few times. The J gene is TRBJ1-5, the V gene TRBV2; D perhaps matches TRBD1 (5 bases). Germline V gives CDR1 SNHLY, CDR2 FYNNEI. The CDR3 length is 14 residues. Trimming cost V 4 bases and J 6 bases, with 13 bases left between them. DNA for the CDR3: TGTGCCAGCAGTGTTTTAGGAGGGGTTCAGCCCCAGCATTTT. It encodes CASSVLGGVQPQHF.